The 5 T cell receptor beta chains below were found in one sample sequenced in a study of T cell responses to AZD1222 COVID-19 vaccine. Assay used: immunoSEQ multiplex PCR; TCRdb lists only in-frame clones, some missing. The sample lists more than 250,000 clones; approximately 95% were seen once. The source was peripheral blood, collected on day 0 of AZD1222 vaccination. These receptors were collected from an adult in good health.

CDR3 protein: CASSRAPTYGYTF. CDR3 bases: TGTGCCAGCAGCCGGGCCCCCACATATGGCTACACCTTC. The chain recombines TRBV7-9 with TRBJ1-2; no clear D. The CDR3 sequence is 13 residues long. Germline V CDR1 and CDR2: SEHNR, FQNEAQ (reference sequence). Trimming took 5 bases from V and 5 from J, leaving 12 bases between them.

The rearrangement joins TRBV7-3 to TRBJ2-1; unclear D gene. Germline assignment: CDR1 SGHTA and CDR2 FQGTGA. The CDR3 runs 13 residues. Trimming shortened V by 0 bases and J by 11 bases, and 11 bases separated the two germline ends. CDR3 amino acids: CASSLTRAEKQFF. The CDR3 DNA is TGTGCCAGCAGCTTAACACGGGCGGAAAAGCAGTTCTTC.

This clone showed up just a few times. This chain links TRBV9 with TRBJ1-2; unclear D gene. The germline V gene has CDR1 SGDLS and CDR2 YYNGEE. There are 15 residues in the CDR3. V gave up 0 bases and J gave up 0 bases, with 9 bases separating them. Here the CDR3 reads CASSVAGSANYGYTF. The CDR3 DNA sequence: TGTGCCAGCAGCGTAGCTGGCAGCGCTAACTATGGCTACACCTTC.

This chain uses TRBV28 with TRBJ1-5, with 8 bases aligning to TRBD1. The germline V gene encodes CDR1 MDHEN and CDR2 SYDVKM. The CDR3 is made up of 13 amino acids. V lost 6 bases and J lost 6; bases outside the gene matches: 4. As DNA, the CDR3 is TGTGCCAGCAGGACCAGGGGGCCTCAGCCCCAGCATTTT. This gives the protein CASRTRGPQPQHF.

The rearrangement links TRBV2 to TRBJ2-5, with TRBD2 matching 7 bases. The CDR3 runs to 15 residues. Germline lookup yields CDR1 SNHLY and CDR2 FYNNEI. J gave up 0 bases and V 4 bases, and 5 bases lay outside the gene matches. The CDR3 DNA sequence: TGTGCCAGCAGTGGAACTAGCGCTAACCAAGAGACCCAGTACTTC. This encodes CASSGTSANQETQYF.